The next 2 T cell receptor beta chains were all read from a single sample in a study of T cells in localized non-small cell lung cancer. The table came from immunoSEQ multiplex PCR; TCRdb's copy has only in-frame clones and leaves some out. Counted here are fewer than 20,000 clones, approximately 82% occurring once; the ten biggest clones make up about 35%. This material consisted of peripheral blood, taken before any cancer treatment. Every receptor here comes from a male donor aged 60 or over with stage III lung adenocarcinoma.

The rearrangement uses TRBV7-6 and TRBJ2-1, with D perhaps TRBD2 (5 bases). V lost 1 base, J lost 4 bases, and 14 bases lay in between. The CDR3 totals 16 residues. CDR1 SGHVS and CDR2 FNYEAQ come from the germline V gene. The CDR3 region is CASSLDPPGKYNEQFF. The CDR3 bases are TGTGCCAGCAGCTTAGACCCGCCGGGGAAGTACAATGAGCAGTTCTTC. Variable domain in full (rest from reference TRBV7-6 and TRBJ2-1): GAGVSQSPRYKVTKRGQDVALRCDPISGHVSLYWYRQALGQGPEFLTYFNYEAQQDKSGLPNDRFSAERPEGSISTLTIQRTEQRDSAMYRCASSLDPPGKYNEQFFGPGTRLTVL.

This sequence joins TRBV9 and TRBJ1-6; D is possibly TRBD1 (6 bases). Germline CDR1 and CDR2: SGDLS and YYNGEE. Trimming took off 0 bases at V and 7 bases at J, with 11 bases between the two ends. CDR3 length: 15 residues. The CDR3 coding sequence is TGTGCCAGCAGCGTAGCGGCAGGGGAAAATTCACCCCTCCACTTT. It codes for CASSVAAGENSPLHF.